This T cell receptor (beta chain) appears in the sequencing data of a study of cytomegalovirus exposure and HLA in healthy donors. The wider study: In an early release, HLA-typed donors contributed tens of millions of unique TCR sequences.

Whole-study results and caveats: TCR beta sequences reportedly predicted the HLA-A and HLA-B alleles of most subjects accurately. For most TCR beta V segments, an earlier analysis put the productive rate at about 87% or about 30% of the time.

Germline values: CDR1 GTSNPN, CDR2 SVGIG (reference sequence). V shed 5 bases, J shed 8 bases, and the junction held 5 bases outside the gene matches. CDR3 length equals 13 residues. Concerning this clone: The antigen remains unidentified.

PCR involved 60 Vbeta and 13 Jbeta primers. The assay was immunoSEQ multiplex PCR, and TCRdb's table has in-frame clones only and misses some. Of roughly 160,000 clones in the sample, roughly 83% were seen once. The sample comprised PBMCs. V gene TRBV30 combines with J gene TRBJ2-1, with TRBD2 matching 11 bases. This receptor was taken from a boy younger than 10 in good health and CMV-seronegative. The CDR3 reads CAWLAGGPHEQFF. The CDR3 DNA sequence: TGTGCCTGGTTAGCGGGAGGGCCTCATGAGCAGTTCTTC.